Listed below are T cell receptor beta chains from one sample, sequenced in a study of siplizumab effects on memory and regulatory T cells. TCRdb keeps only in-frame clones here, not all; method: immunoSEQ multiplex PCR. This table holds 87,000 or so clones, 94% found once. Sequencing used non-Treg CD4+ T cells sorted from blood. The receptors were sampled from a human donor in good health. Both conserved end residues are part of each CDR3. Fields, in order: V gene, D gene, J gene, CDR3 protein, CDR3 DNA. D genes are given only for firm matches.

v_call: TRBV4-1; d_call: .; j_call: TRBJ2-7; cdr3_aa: CASSQQMGGTYEQYF; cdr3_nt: TGCGCCAGCAGCCAACAGATGGGCGGAACCTACGAGCAGTACTTC
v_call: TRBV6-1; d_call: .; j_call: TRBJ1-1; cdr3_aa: CASSERLVQATEAFF; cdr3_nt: TGTGCCAGCAGTGAACGGCTAGTGCAGGCCACTGAAGCTTTCTTT
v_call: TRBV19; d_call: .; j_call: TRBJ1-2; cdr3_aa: CASSIVAGGPGGYTF; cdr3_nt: TGTGCCAGTAGTATAGTGGCAGGAGGGCCTGGCGGCTACACCTTC
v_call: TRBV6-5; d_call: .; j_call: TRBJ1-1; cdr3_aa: CASSYSIVNTEAFF; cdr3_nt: TGTGCCAGCAGTTACTCAATCGTGAACACTGAAGCTTTCTTT
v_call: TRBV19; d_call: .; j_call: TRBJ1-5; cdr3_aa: CAITSTETGGSASNQPQHF; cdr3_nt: TGTGCCATAACATCGACCGAGACAGGCGGCTCCGCTAGCAATCAGCCCCAGCATTTT
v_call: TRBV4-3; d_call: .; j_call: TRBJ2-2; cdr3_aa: CASSPSPATSTGELFF; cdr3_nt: TGCGCCAGCAGCCCATCTCCGGCCACAAGCACCGGGGAGCTGTTTTTT
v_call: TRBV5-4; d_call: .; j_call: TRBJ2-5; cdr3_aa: CASNGRDKETQYF; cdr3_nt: TGTGCCAGCAACGGCAGGGATAAAGAGACCCAGTACTTC
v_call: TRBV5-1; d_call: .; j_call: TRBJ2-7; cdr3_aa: CASSLGRDYEQYF; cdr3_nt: TGCGCCAGCAGCTTGGGCAGGGACTACGAGCAGTACTTC
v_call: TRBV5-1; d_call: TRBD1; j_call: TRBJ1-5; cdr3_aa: CASSLAGGSNQPQHF; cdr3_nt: TGCGCCAGCAGCTTGGCAGGGGGCAGCAATCAGCCCCAGCATTTT
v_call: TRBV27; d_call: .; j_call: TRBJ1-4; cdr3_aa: CASSLGWTTVNEKLFF; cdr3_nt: TGTGCCAGCAGCCTCGGCTGGACGACCGTTAATGAAAAACTGTTTTTT
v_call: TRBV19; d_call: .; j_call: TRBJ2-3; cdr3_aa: CASGSGPSHTDTQYF; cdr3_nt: TGTGCCAGTGGCTCCGGACCCTCCCACACAGATACGCAGTATTTT
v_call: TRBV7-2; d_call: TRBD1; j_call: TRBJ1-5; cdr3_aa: CASSPRQGDQPQHF; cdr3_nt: TGTGCCAGCAGCCCTAGACAGGGCGATCAGCCCCAGCATTTT
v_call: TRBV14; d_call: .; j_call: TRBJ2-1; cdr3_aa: CASSHDGTYNEQFF; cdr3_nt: TGTGCCAGCAGCCACGACGGCACCTACAATGAGCAGTTCTTC
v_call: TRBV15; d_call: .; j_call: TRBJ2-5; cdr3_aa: CATSGKGQETQYF; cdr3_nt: TGTGCCACCAGCGGGAAGGGTCAAGAGACCCAGTACTTC
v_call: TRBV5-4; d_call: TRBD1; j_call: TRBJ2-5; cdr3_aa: CASRRARQGVETQYF; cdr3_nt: TGTGCCAGCAGACGTGCTCGACAGGGTGTGGAGACCCAGTACTTC
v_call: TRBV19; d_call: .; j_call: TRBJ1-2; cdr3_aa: CASSLGAGTNYGYTF; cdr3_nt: TGTGCCAGTAGTCTCGGGGCCGGAACTAACTATGGCTACACCTTC
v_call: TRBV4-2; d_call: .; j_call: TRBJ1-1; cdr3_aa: CASSQGRNTEAFF; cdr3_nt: TGTGCCAGCAGCCAGGGACGGAACACTGAAGCTTTCTTT
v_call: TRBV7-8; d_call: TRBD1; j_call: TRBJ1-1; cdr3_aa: CASSFPGTANTEAFF; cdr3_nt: TGTGCCAGCAGCTTTCCTGGGACAGCGAACACTGAAGCTTTCTTT